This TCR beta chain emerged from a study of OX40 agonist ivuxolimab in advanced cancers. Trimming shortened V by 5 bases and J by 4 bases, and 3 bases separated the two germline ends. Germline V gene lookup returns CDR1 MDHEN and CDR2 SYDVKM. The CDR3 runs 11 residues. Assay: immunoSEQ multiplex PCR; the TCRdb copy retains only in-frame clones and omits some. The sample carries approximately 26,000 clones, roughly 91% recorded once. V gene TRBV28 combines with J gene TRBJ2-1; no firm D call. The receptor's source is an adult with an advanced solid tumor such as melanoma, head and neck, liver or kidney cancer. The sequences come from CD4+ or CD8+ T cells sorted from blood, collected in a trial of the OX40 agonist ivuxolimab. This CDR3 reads CASSRYNEQFF. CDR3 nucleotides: TGTGCCAGCAGTCGGTACAATGAGCAGTTCTTC.